Following are 19 T cell receptor beta chains from one sample sequenced in a study of T cell responses to AZD1222 COVID-19 vaccine. Profiling relied on immunoSEQ multiplex PCR, and the TCRdb table lists in-frame clones only, not all of them. This table holds some 160,000 clones, 93% found once. Sequencing used peripheral blood, obtained on day 0 of AZD1222 vaccination. These receptors were taken from an adult in good health.

This clone was recorded a few times. The chain employs TRBV6-1 and TRBJ1-4; D not resolved. The germline V and J ends were trimmed by 1 base and 0 bases, with 3 bases remaining between them. The CDR3 consists of 14 residues. CDR1 and CDR2 (germline): MNHNS, SASEGT. This CDR3 reads CASSEEATNEKLFF. In DNA form, the CDR3 reads TGTGCCAGCAGTGAAGAAGCAACTAATGAAAAACTGTTTTTT.

This clone was detected only once. The chain links TRBV5-1 to TRBJ2-7; D perhaps matches TRBD1 (6 bases). Germline V CDR1 and CDR2: SGHRS, YFSETQ. V lost 0 bases and J 0 bases, leaving 19 bases between the germline ends. This CDR3 region has 18 residues. CDR3 DNA: TGCGCCAGCAGCTTGGGGCCCCAGGGGAGCGGAGCCTCCTACGAGCAGTACTTC. Residues: CASSLGPQGSGASYEQYF.

The chain recombines TRBV19 with TRBJ1-5; the D gene is possibly TRBD1 (5 bases). CDR3 length: 15 residues. The V gene lost 3 bases and the J gene lost 3 bases, with 12 bases spanning the gap. CDR1 and CDR2 (germline): LNHDA, SQIVND (reference sequence). The CDR3 here is CASSMSRGHNQPQHF. Here the CDR3 DNA reads TGTGCCAGTAGTATGTCGAGGGGTCACAATCAGCCCCAGCATTTT. Supplemented by reference TRBV19 and TRBJ1-5, the full variable domain reads DGGITQSPKYLFRKEGQNVTLSCEQNLNHDAMYWYRQDPGQGLRLIYYSQIVNDFQKGDIAEGYSVSREKKESFPLTVTSAQKNPTAFYLCASSMSRGHNQPQHFGDGTRLSIL.

The chain couples TRBV6-5 to TRBJ1-2; TRBD1 agrees at 9 bases. The CDR3 runs to 14 residues. V lost 2 bases and J lost 10; bases outside the gene matches: 8. CDR1 is MNHEY and CDR2 is SVGAGI in the germline V gene. The CDR3 is CASSYLLQGAPYTF. As DNA, the CDR3 is TGTGCCAGCAGTTACCTATTACAGGGGGCACCCTACACCTTC.

This chain connects TRBV5-1 to TRBJ1-1, with unresolved D. V was cut by 4 bases and J by 5 bases, with 15 bases left in between. The CDR3 contains 14 residues. The germline V gene has CDR1 SGHRS and CDR2 YFSETQ. The CDR3 sequence is CASSRSASRTEAFF. In DNA, the CDR3 is TGCGCCAGCAGCCGCAGTGCCTCACGGACTGAAGCTTTCTTT.

V gene TRBV5-1 combines with J gene TRBJ1-1; 7 nucleotides line up with TRBD1. The CDR3 consists of 14 residues. The V and J ends lost 0 bases and 7 bases, in that order; junction bases with no gene match: 6. Germline-derived CDR1 and CDR2 are SGHRS and YFSETQ. In DNA, the CDR3 is TGCGCCAGCAGCTTGGTTACGGGGACAGATGAAGCTTTCTTT. Protein sequence: CASSLVTGTDEAFF.

The chain links TRBV2 to TRBJ2-2; 7 positions match TRBD2. CDR1 SNHLY and CDR2 FYNNEI come from the germline V gene. V trimming: 8 bases; J trimming: 4 bases; junction bases outside the gene matches: 7. The CDR3 covers 14 residues. In nucleotides, the CDR3 is TGTGCCAGCGGAGGACTAGGGAGCACCGGGGAGCTGTTTTTT. Its protein product is CASGGLGSTGELFF.

The gene calls are TRBV11-3 and TRBJ2-7; the match to TRBD2 covers 7 bases. Looked up from germline, CDR1 is SGHNT and CDR2 is YENEEA. V trimming: 5 bases; J trimming: 4 bases; junction bases outside the gene matches: 11. The CDR3 runs to 15 residues. The CDR3 protein is CASSQEREGLYEQYF. For the CDR3, the DNA is TGTGCCAGCAGCCAGGAGAGGGAGGGTTTGTACGAGCAGTACTTC.

The gene calls are TRBV6-1 and TRBJ1-5; 7 nucleotides line up with TRBD1. After removal of 2 bases from V and 0 bases from J, the junction contained 4 bases not matched to a gene. CDR1 is MNHNS, CDR2 SASEGT, per germline. The CDR3 covers 16 residues. The CDR3 nucleotides read TGTGCCAGCAGTGAAATAGGACAGGATAGCAATCAGCCCCAGCATTTT. Its protein product is CASSEIGQDSNQPQHF.

This CDR3 reads CASSLIFHTQYF. The CDR3 region has the DNA TGTGCCAGCAGTTTAATTTTCCATACGCAGTATTTT. The gene calls are TRBV12-3 or TRBV12-4 and TRBJ2-3; D is undetermined. The germline V and J ends were trimmed by 2 bases and 7 bases, with 7 bases remaining between them. The CDR3 loop spans 12 amino acids.

V usage is TRBV5-1 and J usage is TRBJ1-6; D remains ambiguous. This CDR3 comprises 14 residues. Per germline, CDR1 SGHRS and CDR2 YFSETQ. V lost 0 bases and J lost 9, with 10 bases in between. CDR3 DNA: TGCGCCAGCAGCTTGGAGGCAGGCACTTCACCCCTCCACTTT. It is translated as CASSLEAGTSPLHF.

The V and J genes are TRBV5-1 and TRBJ1-1; TRBD1 matches 9 bases. V lost 3 bases, J lost 1 base, and 4 bases stayed unmatched. The CDR3 runs to 15 residues. The germline CDR1 and CDR2 sequences are SGHRS and YFSETQ. This CDR3 is CASSSETGGNTEAFF. Written as DNA, the CDR3 is TGCGCCAGCAGCTCAGAGACAGGGGGGAACACTGAAGCTTTCTTT.

J is TRBJ1-1 and V is TRBV5-1, with D possibly matching TRBD1 (5 bases). The length of the CDR3 is 15 residues. Germline CDR1 and CDR2: SGHRS and YFSETQ. The ends were cut back, 2 bases at V and 1 base at J, with 12 bases in the middle. The CDR3 nucleotides are TGCGCCAGCAGCTTACGGACCGGACAGAACACTGAAGCTTTCTTT. Its protein is CASSLRTGQNTEAFF.

The chain couples TRBV24-1 to TRBJ1-6, with a weak D call TRBD1 (5 bases). The germline V gene has CDR1 KGHDR and CDR2 SFDVKD. This CDR3 is 14 amino acids long. V shed 7 bases and J shed 10 bases, with 16 bases lying between them. CDR3 sequence: CATSRGEVGSPLHF. CDR3 bases: TGTGCCACCAGCCGGGGCGAGGTCGGATCACCCCTCCACTTT.

V usage is TRBV19 and J usage is TRBJ1-5; TRBD1 matches at 8 bases. V lost 6 bases, J lost 6 bases, and 4 bases stayed unmatched. The CDR3 totals 13 residues. The germline CDR1 and CDR2 sequences are LNHDA and SQIVND (reference sequence). The CDR3, as DNA: TGTGCCAGTAGGGACAGGGCGGGTCAGCCCCAGCATTTT. Amino acid sequence: CASRDRAGQPQHF.

The genes are TRBV21-1 and TRBJ1-1; the listed D gene, TRBD1, was not tested against the DNA. TRBV21-1 is annotated as a pseudogene. This CDR3 is 12 amino acids long. The CDR3 loop is CASSKKTGKAFF. For the CDR3, the DNA is TGTGCCAGCAGCAAAAAGACAGGGAAAGCTTTCTTT.

The chain is built from TRBV9 and TRBJ2-1; D remains ambiguous. The V end was cut by 2 bases, the J end by 5 bases, with 20 bases between. Germline CDR1 SGDLS, CDR2 YYNGEE. This CDR3 is built from 17 residues. The CDR3 reads CASSVGSGSRSDNEQFF. CDR3 in DNA: TGTGCCAGCAGCGTCGGGTCCGGGTCGAGATCCGACAATGAGCAGTTCTTC.

On this clone: This specimen includes other DNA sequences encoding the same CDR3. The chain joins TRBV6-5 to TRBJ1-1, with D possibly TRBD1 on 5 matching bases. V lost 6 bases and J lost 2, with 10 bases in between. Germline V gene lookup returns CDR1 MNHEY and CDR2 SVGAGI. CDR3 length equals 13 residues. The CDR3 is CASRETVNTEAFF. In DNA form, the CDR3 reads TGTGCCAGCAGAGAGACAGTAAACACTGAAGCTTTCTTT.

The chain is built from TRBV7-2 and TRBJ1-5; TRBD1 is a possible D gene (5 bases). CDR3 size: 16 residues. V lost 6 bases, J lost 4 bases, and 19 bases lay in between. Germline loops: CDR1 SGHTA, CDR2 FQGNSA. CDR3 sequence (DNA): TGTGCCAGCAGGCCGGGAGGGGAAGGATCGAATCAGCCCCAGCATTTT. It yields the protein CASRPGGEGSNQPQHF.